These 16 T cell receptor beta chains share one sample of origin, sequenced in a study of shared clonotypes between healthy human individuals. The method was immunoSEQ multiplex PCR; TCRdb's version includes in-frame clones alone and lacks a portion of them. The repertoire includes about 960,000 clones, around three quarters of them detected once, and roughly 1.5% sits in the top ten. What was sequenced was memory CD4+ T cells sorted from blood. Subset meaning: CD45RA-negative fraction. The receptors stem from a man between 18 and 35 years old in good health.

The chain recombines TRBV9 with TRBJ2-3; D is unresolved. Per the germline V gene, CDR1 is SGDLS and CDR2 is YYNGEE. With 0 bases removed from V and 3 bases from J, the gap between germline ends came to 11 bases. The CDR3 is made up of 15 amino acids. CDR3 coding DNA: TGTGCCAGCAGCGTAGCCCCTTCGGAGACAGATACGCAGTATTTT. This translates into CASSVAPSETDTQYF.

The chain combines TRBV19 with TRBJ1-2, with no clear D. Trimming removed 0 bases from V and 5 bases from J, with 16 bases in between. Germline loops: CDR1 LNHDA, CDR2 SQIVND (reference sequence). The CDR3 spans 16 residues. In nucleotides, the CDR3 is TGTGCCAGTAGTATAGATCCGGTACGGACCGAATATGGCTACACCTTC. Translation gives CASSIDPVRTEYGYTF.

About this clone itself: No DNA is shown, since the ends of the CDR3 on it are uncertain; the CDR3 is the one TCRdb lists. This rearrangement joins TRBV21-1 to TRBJ1-2; the table assigns TRBD1, which was not confirmed against the DNA. TRBV21-1 is described as a pseudogene. The CDR3 sequence runs 13 residues, both termini included. This chain's CDR3 is CASFGRGNYGYTF.

The CDR3 DNA sequence: TGTGCCTGGAGTGTAAACAGGGGCTATGGCTACACCTTC. This sequence encodes CAWSVNRGYGYTF. The rearrangement uses TRBV30 and TRBJ1-2, with 7 bases matching TRBD1. Germline CDR1 reads GTSNPN; CDR2 reads SVGIG (reference sequence). The J segment lost 4 bases and the V segment lost 0 bases, leaving 2 bases of the junction unmatched. The CDR3 totals 13 residues.

The rearrangement uses TRBV7-9 and TRBJ2-3; tentatively, D is TRBD2 (5 bases). The ends were cut back, 4 bases at V and 2 bases at J, with 19 bases in the middle. In germline, CDR1 is SEHNR, CDR2 FQNEAQ (reference sequence). The CDR3 is 17 residues long. The CDR3 DNA sequence: TGTGCCAGCAGCTCCTACCGCCCTAGCTTCGACACAGATACGCAGTATTTT. Protein sequence: CASSSYRPSFDTDTQYF. Full variable domain (missing parts from reference TRBV7-9 and TRBJ2-3): DTGVSQNPRHKITKRGQNVTFRCDPISEHNRLYWYRQTLGQGPEFLTYFQNEAQLEKSRLLSDRFSAERPKGSFSTLEIQRTEQGDSAMYLCASSSYRPSFDTDTQYFGPGTRLTVL.

The rearrangement uses TRBV2 and TRBJ2-7; 9 positions agree with TRBD2. J lost 2 bases, V lost 6 bases, and 8 bases had no gene match. Germline CDR1 and CDR2: SNHLY and FYNNEI. The length of the CDR3 is 15 residues. CDR3 in amino acids: CASSESGGYTYEQYF. CDR3 DNA: TGTGCCAGCAGCGAGAGCGGGGGGTACACCTACGAGCAGTACTTC.

Regarding this clone: Within the sample, other DNA sequences also encode this same CDR3. The chain recombines TRBV16 with TRBJ2-1; D unclear. From germline, CDR1 is KGHSY and CDR2 FQNENV. The CDR3 has 13 residues. V lost 1 base and J lost 6, with 7 bases in between. CDR3 region: CASSQFSGNEQFF. Here the CDR3 DNA reads TGTGCCAGCAGCCAATTCTCAGGCAATGAGCAGTTCTTC.

The chain has TRBV4-1 and TRBJ2-5, with TRBD1 matching over 12 bases. CDR1 is MGHRA and CDR2 is YSYEKL in the germline V gene. With 3 bases clipped from V and 5 bases from J, the junction kept 10 bases outside the gene matches. This CDR3 spans 17 amino acids. CDR3 region: CASSQESGTGGPETQYF. DNA for the CDR3: TGCGCCAGCAGCCAGGAGTCCGGGACAGGGGGCCCGGAGACCCAGTACTTC.

The V call is TRBV2, the J call TRBJ2-5, with 13 bases identical to TRBD2. The CDR3 contains 16 residues. Germline V CDR1 and CDR2: SNHLY, FYNNEI. The V segment lost 3 bases and the J segment 4 bases; nucleotides outside the gene matches: 5. CDR3 bases: TGTGCCAGCAGTGAGCAGACTAGCGGGAGGAGAGAGACCCAGTACTTC. This gives the protein CASSEQTSGRRETQYF.

This chain uses TRBV6-1 with TRBJ2-3, with a tentative D call TRBD1 (6 bases). The ends were cut back, 10 bases at V and 1 base at J, with 12 bases in the middle. The CDR3 loop spans 13 amino acids. Germline values: CDR1 MNHNS, CDR2 SASEGT. The CDR3 loop reads CATRDMGTDTQYF. The CDR3 nucleotides read TGTGCCACTCGGGACATGGGCACAGATACGCAGTATTTT.

This clone was observed a few times. CDR3 sequence: CASRALDRNIQYF. The CDR3 DNA follows: TGTGCCAGCAGAGCACTGGACAGAAACATTCAGTACTTC. The rearrangement joins TRBV25-1 to TRBJ2-4; possible D gene TRBD1, 6 bases. V gave up 6 bases and J gave up 6 bases, with 12 bases separating them. The CDR3 is 13 amino acids. Looked up from germline, CDR1 is MGHDK and CDR2 is SYGVNS.

CDR3 coding DNA: TGTGCCAGCAGTAAAGCAGGGGGCGCGCTGTTTTTT. This sequence encodes CASSKAGGALFF. The V gene is TRBV27, the J gene TRBJ2-2, with 8 positions matching TRBD1. Germline lookup yields CDR1 MNHEY and CDR2 SMNVEV (reference sequence). CDR3 length: 12 amino acids. The V and J ends lost 5 bases and 13 bases, in that order; junction bases with no gene match: 6.

The chain recombines TRBV9 with TRBJ2-3; 7 bases are a match to TRBD2. V lost 2 bases and J lost 4; bases outside the gene matches: 7. The germline gives CDR1 SGDLS, CDR2 YYNGEE. This CDR3 contains 15 residues. The CDR3 nucleotides read TGTGCCAGCAGCGTCCGGGACTACTTCGCAGATACGCAGTATTTT. This encodes CASSVRDYFADTQYF. The variable domain in full, with the rest retrieved from reference TRBV9 and TRBJ2-3, is DSGVTQTPKHLITATGQRVTLRCSPRSGDLSVYWYQQSLDQGLQFLIQYYNGEERAKGNILERFSAQQFPDLHSELNLSSLELGDSALYFCASSVRDYFADTQYFGPGTRLTVL.

This rearrangement joins TRBV15 to TRBJ1-5; 7 positions match TRBD1. The germline CDR1 and CDR2 sequences are LNHNV and YYDKDF (reference sequence). This CDR3 is built from 13 residues. With 7 bases clipped from V and 3 bases from J, the junction kept 3 bases outside the gene matches. The DNA of the CDR3 is TGTGCCACCAACAGGGGTTCCAATCAGCCCCAGCATTTT. Residues: CATNRGSNQPQHF.

This clone has a handful of counts. The V call is TRBV18, the J call TRBJ1-1, with D uncertain. V dropped 2 bases and J dropped 6 bases, with 13 bases sitting between them. The germline V gene has CDR1 KGHSH and CDR2 LQKENI. This CDR3 has 14 amino acids. Here the CDR3 reads CASSPNPLYPEAFF. CDR3 DNA: TGTGCCAGCTCACCAAATCCTCTCTACCCTGAAGCTTTCTTT.

The rearrangement uses TRBV5-4 and TRBJ2-7; D is possibly TRBD2 (6 bases). Germline values: CDR1 SGHNT, CDR2 YYREEE (reference sequence). The CDR3 has 14 residues. Trimming pared 7 bases from V and 4 bases from J, leaving 18 bases between. CDR3 protein: CASRGWRELYEQYF. The CDR3 DNA follows: TGTGCCAGCCGCGGCTGGAGGGAACTTTACGAGCAGTACTTC.